The rows below give T cell receptor beta chains drawn from one sample of a study of T cell responses to AZD1222 COVID-19 vaccine. Here immunoSEQ multiplex PCR was the method, and the copy in TCRdb shows in-frame clones only, minus some. The sample carries around 99,000 clones, around 90% recorded once. The material sequenced was peripheral blood, taken on day 0 of AZD1222 vaccination. These receptors all stem from an adult in good health. CDR3s include the opening cysteine and the closing phenylalanine or tryptophan. The D gene is left open where the match is weak. Some rows mark clone size as missing; the rest say once, few, many or name a class of expanded clone.

D gene,J gene,V gene,clone size,CDR3 protein,CDR3 DNA
NA,TRBJ1-1,TRBV7-9,NA,CASSFKGGDLEAFF,TGTGCCAGCAGCTTCAAGGGGGGAGACCTTGAAGCTTTCTTT
NA,TRBJ2-3,TRBV11-3,NA,CASSFSRRDTQYF,TGTGCCAGCAGCTTTAGTAGGAGGGATACGCAGTATTTT
TRBD1,TRBJ1-4,TRBV19,NA,CASSMGQGKEKLFF,TGTGCCAGTAGTATGGGACAGGGAAAGGAAAAACTGTTTTTT
TRBD1,TRBJ1-5,TRBV30,NA,CAWSVSRGQNQPQHF,TGTGCCTGGAGTGTATCAAGGGGGCAGAATCAGCCCCAGCATTTT
TRBD2,TRBJ2-7,TRBV6-5,NA,CASSPRAGLSYEQYF,TGTGCCAGCAGTCCGAGAGCGGGGCTTTCCTACGAGCAGTACTTC
TRBD2,TRBJ2-7,TRBV6-5,NA,CASSAGTSVYEQYF,TGTGCCAGCAGCGCCGGGACTAGCGTATACGAGCAGTACTTC
TRBD1,TRBJ1-1,TRBV7-3,NA,CASSRTGETEAFF,TGTGCCAGCTCGCGGACAGGGGAAACTGAAGCTTTCTTT
TRBD1,TRBJ1-2,TRBV28,NA,CASGVPGTGVYGYTF,TGTGCCAGCGGCGTTCCCGGGACAGGGGTCTATGGCTACACCTTC
NA,TRBJ2-1,TRBV21-1,NA,CASSKVRGQSGTYEQFF,TGTGCCAGCAGCAAAGTGAGGGGACAGAGCGGTACATATGAGCAGTTCTTC
NA,TRBJ2-1,TRBV7-9,NA,CASSSSGNPYNEQFF,TGTGCCAGCAGCTCGTCGGGGAACCCCTACAATGAGCAGTTCTTC
NA,TRBJ1-3,TRBV5-4,NA,CASSLIGGTSSGNTIYF,TGTGCCAGCAGCTTGATTGGGGGAACCTCTTCTGGAAACACCATATATTTT
TRBD2,TRBJ2-5,TRBV6-5,NA,CASRPGGDEETQYF,TGTGCCAGCCGTCCGGGAGGGGACGAAGAGACCCAGTACTTC
NA,TRBJ2-1,TRBV13,NA,CASSLVINEQFF,TGTGCCAGCAGCTTAGTAATCAATGAGCAGTTCTTC
NA,TRBJ1-1,TRBV4-3,NA,CASSFLGTEAFF,TGCGCCAGCAGCTTCCTGGGCACTGAAGCTTTCTTT
NA,TRBJ1-4,TRBV7-9,few,CASSPRTATNEKLFF,TGTGCCAGCAGCCCCAGGACAGCAACTAATGAAAAACTGTTTTTT
TRBD2,TRBJ2-7,TRBV19,NA,CASSQTHGTSGSEQYF,TGTGCCAGTTCTCAGACGCACGGGACTAGCGGATCCGAGCAGTACTTC
NA,TRBJ2-2,TRBV9,once,CASTNRNTGELFF,TGTGCCAGCACTAACCGGAACACCGGGGAGCTGTTTTTT
TRBD1,TRBJ2-7,TRBV7-9,NA,CASSARRTGSYEQYF,TGTGCCAGCAGCGCCAGGAGGACAGGGTCCTACGAGCAGTACTTC
NA,TRBJ1-2,TRBV2,NA,CASSGTSRGYTF,TGTGCCAGCAGCGGGACATCGAGGGGCTACACCTTC
TRBD2,TRBJ2-1,TRBV6-5,NA,CASSLRGGANNEQFF,TGTGCCAGCAGCCTACGCGGGGGGGCTAACAATGAGCAGTTCTTC
TRBD2,TRBJ2-1,TRBV2,NA,CASRGLANNEQFF,TGTGCCAGCAGGGGACTAGCAAACAATGAGCAGTTCTTC
TRBD1,TRBJ1-5,TRBV4-1,NA,CASSQLGQGNQPQHF,TGCGCCAGCAGCCAGTTGGGACAGGGCAATCAGCCCCAGCATTTT
NA,TRBJ1-2,TRBV20-1,NA,CSAREPAGYTF,TGCAGTGCTAGAGAACCGGCTGGCTACACCTTC
TRBD1,TRBJ1-1,TRBV5-1,NA,CASSPMGQGFVPAFF,TGCGCCAGCAGCCCAATGGGACAGGGTTTCGTTCCGGCTTTCTTT
NA,TRBJ1-6,TRBV7-2,NA,CASSSSSSYNSPLHF,TGTGCCAGCAGCTCATCTAGCTCCTATAATTCACCCCTCCACTTT
NA,TRBJ1-5,TRBV6-5,NA,CASIPEYRNQPQHF,TGTGCCAGCATACCCGAATACAGGAATCAGCCCCAGCATTTT
TRBD1,TRBJ2-7,TRBV15,NA,CATSSRDRVHEQYF,TGTGCCACCAGCTCCCGTGACAGGGTCCACGAGCAGTACTTC
NA,TRBJ2-2,TRBV11-1,once,CASSFPYTGELFF,TGTGCCAGCAGCTTCCCCTATACCGGGGAGCTGTTTTTT
TRBD1,TRBJ2-7,TRBV10-3,NA,CAISAWDRGSYEQYF,TGTGCCATCAGTGCATGGGACAGGGGGTCCTACGAGCAGTACTTC
NA,TRBJ1-5,TRBV19,NA,CASSWEVVGNQPQHF,TGTGCCAGTAGTTGGGAGGTTGTTGGCAATCAGCCCCAGCATTTT
NA,TRBJ1-2,TRBV28,few,CASSLLAGYGYTF,TGTGCCAGCAGTTTATTGGCAGGCTATGGCTACACCTTC
NA,TRBJ1-2,TRBV11-2,NA,CASSRTGTSVNYGYTF,TGTGCCAGCAGCAGAACCGGGACATCAGTTAACTATGGCTACACCTTC
NA,TRBJ2-7,TRBV27,NA,CASSPGRGITSYEQYF,TGTGCCAGCAGCCCAGGTCGAGGAATCACCTCCTACGAGCAGTACTTC
TRBD2,TRBJ2-1,TRBV9,NA,CASSVGSGRVYNEQFF,TGTGCCAGCAGCGTAGGTAGCGGGAGAGTATACAATGAGCAGTTCTTC
TRBD1,TRBJ2-2,TRBV6-2/TRBV6-3,NA,CASSDRDTGELFF,TGTGCCAGCAGTGACAGGGACACCGGGGAGCTGTTTTTT
NA,TRBJ2-3,TRBV29-1,NA,CSVLILARSTDTQYF,TGCAGCGTCCTAATCCTAGCGCGTAGCACAGATACGCAGTATTTT
TRBD1,TRBJ2-5,TRBV7-9,NA,CASSLGQIQETQYF,TGTGCCAGCAGCTTGGGACAGATTCAAGAGACCCAGTACTTC
TRBD1,TRBJ1-2,TRBV29-1,NA,CSAMTGGIWGYTF,TGCAGCGCTATGACAGGGGGGATATGGGGCTACACCTTC
NA,TRBJ2-2,TRBV4-1,once,CACEGGRAPGELFF,TGCGCTTGTGAAGGGGGGAGGGCCCCCGGGGAGCTGTTTTTT
TRBD2,TRBJ2-2,TRBV9,NA,CASSVDAGFSRGGRDTGELFF,TGTGCCAGCAGCGTTGACGCCGGTTTCTCCCGGGGGGGCCGGGACACCGGGGAGCTGTTTTTT
TRBD2,TRBJ2-1,TRBV14,NA,CASSRGTSGVSEQFF,TGTGCCAGCAGCCGAGGGACTAGCGGGGTATCTGAGCAGTTCTTC
TRBD2,TRBJ2-3,TRBV2,NA,CASGSLRLAGPLDTQYF,TGTGCCAGCGGGTCCCTACGACTAGCGGGGCCCTTAGATACGCAGTATTTT
NA,TRBJ1-2,TRBV19,NA,CASSSLSPVASGYTF,TGTGCCAGTAGTTCCCTCAGTCCCGTCGCCTCTGGCTACACCTTC
NA,TRBJ2-3,TRBV9,NA,CASSVGPADTQYF,TGTGCCAGCAGCGTAGGACCAGCCGATACGCAGTATTTT
NA,TRBJ1-2,TRBV6-1,NA,CASSEGPALYGYTF,TGTGCCAGCAGTGAAGGTCCAGCTCTCTATGGCTACACCTTC
NA,TRBJ1-1,TRBV6-2/TRBV6-3,NA,CASSYVGTTEAFF,TGTGCCAGCAGTTATGTGGGAACGACTGAAGCTTTCTTT
NA,TRBJ2-5,TRBV28,NA,CASSASGVGSQETQYF,TGTGCCAGCAGTGCGTCTGGGGTCGGATCCCAAGAGACCCAGTACTTC
NA,TRBJ2-7,TRBV28,NA,CASSLPPYEQYF,TGTGCCAGCAGCCTCCCCCCCTACGAGCAGTACTTC
TRBD2,TRBJ2-2,TRBV11-3,NA,CASSLAAGDTGELFF,TGTGCCAGCAGCTTAGCAGCGGGAGACACCGGGGAGCTGTTTTTT
TRBD1,TRBJ1-1,TRBV7-9,few,CASRRQGGEAFF,TGTGCCAGCAGACGACAGGGAGGTGAAGCTTTCTTT
NA,TRBJ2-7,TRBV7-9,NA,CASSPWTGTYEQYF,TGTGCCAGCAGCCCGTGGACTGGAACCTACGAGCAGTACTTC
NA,TRBJ2-2,TRBV7-9,few,CAGVQGENTGELFF,TGTGCCGGGGTTCAGGGAGAGAACACCGGGGAGCTGTTTTTT
NA,TRBJ2-1,TRBV5-1,NA,CASSLGSWEQFF,TGCGCCAGCAGCTTGGGCTCTTGGGAGCAGTTCTTC
NA,TRBJ1-2,TRBV3-1/TRBV3-2,NA,CASSPGSYGYTF,TGTGCCAGCAGCCCAGGGAGCTATGGCTACACCTTC
NA,TRBJ1-1,TRBV9,NA,CASSVEGSMNTEAFF,TGTGCCAGCAGCGTAGAGGGCAGCATGAACACTGAAGCTTTCTTT
TRBD1,TRBJ1-2,TRBV4-3,NA,CASSQGQGGYGYTF,TGCGCCAGCAGCCAAGGACAGGGGGGCTATGGCTACACCTTC
NA,TRBJ2-2,TRBV7-2,NA,CASSLRRAAGELFF,TGTGCCAGCAGCTTAAGGCGGGCGGCCGGGGAGCTGTTTTTT
NA,TRBJ1-1,TRBV5-1,NA,CASRQNTEAFF,TGCGCCAGCAGGCAGAACACTGAAGCTTTCTTT
NA,TRBJ2-7,TRBV12-3/TRBV12-4,NA,CASSLGSRKYF,TGTGCCAGCAGTTTAGGGTCTAGAAAGTACTTC